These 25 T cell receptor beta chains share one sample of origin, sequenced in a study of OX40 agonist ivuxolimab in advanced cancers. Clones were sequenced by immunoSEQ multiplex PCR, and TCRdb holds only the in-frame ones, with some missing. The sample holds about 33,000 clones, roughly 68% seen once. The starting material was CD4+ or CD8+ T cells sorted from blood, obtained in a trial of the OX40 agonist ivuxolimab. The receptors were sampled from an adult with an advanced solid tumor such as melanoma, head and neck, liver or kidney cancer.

For the CDR3, the DNA is TGTGCCAGCAGACGCCCCGGGAATGACTATGGCTACACCTTC. It specifies CASRRPGNDYGYTF. V and J are TRBV5-8 and TRBJ1-2; no firm D call. With 5 bases removed from V and 3 bases from J, the gap between germline ends came to 14 bases. CDR3 length equals 14 residues. CDR1 and CDR2 (germline): SGHTS, YDEGEE.

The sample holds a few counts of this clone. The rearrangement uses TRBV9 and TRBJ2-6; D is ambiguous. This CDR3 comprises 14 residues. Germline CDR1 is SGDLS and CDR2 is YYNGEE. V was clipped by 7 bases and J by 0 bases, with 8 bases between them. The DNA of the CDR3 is TGTGCCAGCCAGATAAGCTCTGGGGCCAACGTCCTGACTTTC. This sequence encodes CASQISSGANVLTF.

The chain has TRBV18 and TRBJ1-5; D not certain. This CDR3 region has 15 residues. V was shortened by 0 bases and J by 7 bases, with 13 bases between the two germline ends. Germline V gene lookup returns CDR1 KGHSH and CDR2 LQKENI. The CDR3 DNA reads TGTGCCAGCTCACCACCGAATACCGGCCCCCAGCCCCAGCATTTT. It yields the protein CASSPPNTGPQPQHF. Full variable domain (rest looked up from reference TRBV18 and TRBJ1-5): NAGVMQNPRHLVRRRGQEARLRCSPMKGHSHVYWYRQLPEEGLKFMVYLQKENIIDESGMPKERFSAEFPKEGPSILRIQQVVRGDSAAYFCASSPPNTGPQPQHFGDGTRLSIL.

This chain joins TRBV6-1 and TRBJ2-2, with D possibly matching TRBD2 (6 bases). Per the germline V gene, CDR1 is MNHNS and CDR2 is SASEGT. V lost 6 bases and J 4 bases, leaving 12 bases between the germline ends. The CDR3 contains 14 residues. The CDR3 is CASSGDSLTGELFF. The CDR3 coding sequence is TGTGCCAGCAGCGGGGACTCCCTCACCGGGGAGCTGTTTTTT.

The CDR3 nucleotides are TGTGCCAGTAGGAATAGGGGGGCAGGACAGCCCCAGCATTTT. Translated: CASRNRGAGQPQHF. The V gene is TRBV19, the J gene TRBJ1-5; maybe TRBD1 (6 bases). CDR1 and CDR2 (germline): LNHDA, SQIVND (reference sequence). Trimming shortened V by 6 bases and J by 7 bases, and 16 bases separated the two germline ends. CDR3 size: 14 residues.

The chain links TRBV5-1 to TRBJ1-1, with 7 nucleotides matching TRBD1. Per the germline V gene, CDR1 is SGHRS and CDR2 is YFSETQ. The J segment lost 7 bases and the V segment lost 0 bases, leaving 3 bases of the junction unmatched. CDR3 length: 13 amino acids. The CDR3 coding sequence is TGCGCCAGCAGCTTGGCGACAGGGCTTGAAGCTTTCTTT. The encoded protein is CASSLATGLEAFF. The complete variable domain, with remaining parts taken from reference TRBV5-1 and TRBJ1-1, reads KAGVTQTPRYLIKTRGQQVTLSCSPISGHRSVSWYQQTPGQGLQFLFEYFSETQRNKGNFPGRFSGRQFSNSRSEMNVSTLELGDSALYLCASSLATGLEAFFGQGTRLTVV.

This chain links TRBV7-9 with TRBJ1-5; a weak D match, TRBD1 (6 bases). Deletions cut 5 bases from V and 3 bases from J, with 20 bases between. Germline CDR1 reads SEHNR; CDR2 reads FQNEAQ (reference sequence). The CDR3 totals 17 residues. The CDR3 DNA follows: TGTGCCAGCAGCCCGAGTCCCACGGGACAACACAATCAGCCCCAGCATTTT. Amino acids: CASSPSPTGQHNQPQHF.

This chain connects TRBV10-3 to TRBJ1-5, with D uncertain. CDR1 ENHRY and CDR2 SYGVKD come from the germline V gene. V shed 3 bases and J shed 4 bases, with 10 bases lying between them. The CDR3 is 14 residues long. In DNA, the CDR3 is TGTGCCATCAGTGACGTGCGGAAGAATCAGCCCCAGCATTTT. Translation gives CAISDVRKNQPQHF.

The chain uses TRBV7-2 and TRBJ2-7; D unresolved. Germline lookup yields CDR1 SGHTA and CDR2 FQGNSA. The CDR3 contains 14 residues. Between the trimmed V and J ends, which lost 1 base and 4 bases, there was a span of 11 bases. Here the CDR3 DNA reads TGTGCCAGCAGCTTAGGGGCAAGTACTTACGAGCAGTACTTC. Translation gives CASSLGASTYEQYF.

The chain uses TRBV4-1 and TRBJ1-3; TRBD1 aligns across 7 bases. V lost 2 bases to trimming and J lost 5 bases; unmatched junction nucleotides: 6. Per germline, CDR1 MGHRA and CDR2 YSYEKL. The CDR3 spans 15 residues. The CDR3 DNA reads TGCGCCAGCAGCCAACCGGACAGGACGCGAAACACCATATATTTT. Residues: CASSQPDRTRNTIYF.

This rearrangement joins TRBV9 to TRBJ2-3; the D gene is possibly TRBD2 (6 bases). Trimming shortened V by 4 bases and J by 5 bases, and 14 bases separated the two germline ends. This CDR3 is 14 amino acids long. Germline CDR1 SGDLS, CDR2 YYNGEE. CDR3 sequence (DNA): TGTGCCAGCAGCTACGGGACTTGGGAAGATACGCAGTATTTT. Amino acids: CASSYGTWEDTQYF.

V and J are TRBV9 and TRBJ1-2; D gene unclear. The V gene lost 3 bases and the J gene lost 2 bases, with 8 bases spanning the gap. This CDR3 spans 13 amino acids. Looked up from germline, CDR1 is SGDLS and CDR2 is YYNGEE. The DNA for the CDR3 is TGTGCCAGCAGCGACCCGCAAAACTATGGCTACACCTTC. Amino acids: CASSDPQNYGYTF.

This CDR3 reads CAISTKGSSYEQYF. The CDR3 DNA is TGTGCCATCAGCACTAAGGGGAGCTCCTACGAGCAGTACTTC. The J gene is TRBJ2-7, the V gene TRBV10-3; D is perhaps TRBD1 or TRBD2 (5 bases each). The V gene's germline CDR1 is ENHRY and CDR2 SYGVKD. Trimming took off 6 bases at V and 0 bases at J, with 12 bases between the two ends. The CDR3 is 14 amino acids.

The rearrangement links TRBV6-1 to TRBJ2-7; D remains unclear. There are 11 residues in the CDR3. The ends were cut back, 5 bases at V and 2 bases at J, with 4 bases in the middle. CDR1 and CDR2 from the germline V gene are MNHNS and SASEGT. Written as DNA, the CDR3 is TGTGCCAGCAGTACCACCTACGAGCAGTACTTC. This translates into CASSTTYEQYF.

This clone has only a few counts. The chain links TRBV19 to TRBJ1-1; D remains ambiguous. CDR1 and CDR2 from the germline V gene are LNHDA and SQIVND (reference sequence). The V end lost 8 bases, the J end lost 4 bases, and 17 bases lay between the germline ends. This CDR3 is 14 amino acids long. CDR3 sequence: CASARIDKATEAFF. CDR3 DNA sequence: TGTGCCAGTGCAAGAATAGACAAGGCCACTGAAGCTTTCTTT.

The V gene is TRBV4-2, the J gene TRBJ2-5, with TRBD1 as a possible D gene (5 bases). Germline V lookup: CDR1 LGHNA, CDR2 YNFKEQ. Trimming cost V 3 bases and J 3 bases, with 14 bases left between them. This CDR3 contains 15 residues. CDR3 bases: TGTGCCAGCAGCCAGGCTCGGACATACGAAGAGACCCAGTACTTC. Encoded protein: CASSQARTYEETQYF.

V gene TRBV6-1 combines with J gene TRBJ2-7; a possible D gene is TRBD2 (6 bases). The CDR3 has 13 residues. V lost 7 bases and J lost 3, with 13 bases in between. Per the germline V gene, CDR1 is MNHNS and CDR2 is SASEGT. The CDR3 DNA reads TGTGCCAGCACCCCGGGACTTATCTACGAGCAGTACTTC. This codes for CASTPGLIYEQYF.

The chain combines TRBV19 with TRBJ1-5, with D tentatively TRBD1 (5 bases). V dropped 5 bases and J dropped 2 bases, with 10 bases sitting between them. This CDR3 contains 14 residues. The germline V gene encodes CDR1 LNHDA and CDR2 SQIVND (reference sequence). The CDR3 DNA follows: TGTGCCAGTAGTCCGACAGCCCGCAATCAGCCCCAGCATTTT. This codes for CASSPTARNQPQHF.

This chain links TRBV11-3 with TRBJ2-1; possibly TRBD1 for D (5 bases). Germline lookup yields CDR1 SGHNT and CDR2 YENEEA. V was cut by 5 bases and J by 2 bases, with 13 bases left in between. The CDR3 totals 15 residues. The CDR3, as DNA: TGTGCCAGCAGCCCCCGCACAGGTACCTACAATGAGCAGTTCTTC. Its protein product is CASSPRTGTYNEQFF. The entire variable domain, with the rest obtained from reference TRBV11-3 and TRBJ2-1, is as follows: EAGVVQSPRYKIIEKKQPVAFWCNPISGHNTLYWYLQNLGQGPELLIRYENEEAVDDSQLPKDRFSAERLKGVDSTLKIQPAELGDSAVYLCASSPRTGTYNEQFFGPGTRLTVL.

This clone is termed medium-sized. CDR3 region: CASSQEQGARTGYTF. CDR3 in DNA: TGCGCCAGCAGCCAAGAACAGGGGGCGCGTACTGGCTACACCTTC. This chain uses TRBV4-1 with TRBJ1-2; 9 nucleotides align to TRBD1. Germline-derived CDR1 and CDR2 are MGHRA and YSYEKL. The V gene end was trimmed by 0 bases and the J gene end by 7 bases; junction bases not matched to a gene: 6. This CDR3 is 15 amino acids long.

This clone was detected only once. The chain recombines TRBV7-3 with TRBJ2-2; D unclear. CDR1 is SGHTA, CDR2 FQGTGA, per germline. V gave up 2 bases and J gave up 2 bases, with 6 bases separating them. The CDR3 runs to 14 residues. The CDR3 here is CASSLDTNTGELFF. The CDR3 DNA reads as TGTGCCAGCAGCTTAGACACCAACACCGGGGAGCTGTTTTTT.

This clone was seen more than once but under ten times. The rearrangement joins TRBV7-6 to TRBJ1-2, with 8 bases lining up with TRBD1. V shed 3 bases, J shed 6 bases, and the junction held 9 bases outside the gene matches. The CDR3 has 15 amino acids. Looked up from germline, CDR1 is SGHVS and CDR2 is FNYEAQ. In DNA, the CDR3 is TGTGCCAGCAGCTTTGCGGACAGGGTTCGGAATGGCTACACCTTC. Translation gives CASSFADRVRNGYTF.

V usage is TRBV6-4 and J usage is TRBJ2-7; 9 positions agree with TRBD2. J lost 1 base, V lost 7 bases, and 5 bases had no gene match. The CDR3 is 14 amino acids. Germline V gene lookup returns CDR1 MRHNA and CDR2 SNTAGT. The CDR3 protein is CASMGGGGSYEQYV. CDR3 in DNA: TGTGCCAGCATGGGCGGGGGGGGTTCCTACGAGCAGTACGTC.

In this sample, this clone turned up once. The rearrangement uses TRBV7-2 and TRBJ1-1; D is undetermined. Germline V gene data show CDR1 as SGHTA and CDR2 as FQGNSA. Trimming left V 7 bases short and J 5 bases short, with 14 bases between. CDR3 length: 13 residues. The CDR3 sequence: CASTPLVGTEAFF. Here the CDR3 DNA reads TGTGCCAGCACCCCCTTGGTGGGAACTGAAGCTTTCTTT.

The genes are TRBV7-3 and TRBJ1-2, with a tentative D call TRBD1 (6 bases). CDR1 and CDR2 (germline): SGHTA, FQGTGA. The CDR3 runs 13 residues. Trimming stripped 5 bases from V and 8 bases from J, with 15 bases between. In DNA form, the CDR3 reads TGTGCCAGCAGCAACAAACAGGGAAGGGGCTACACCTTC. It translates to CASSNKQGRGYTF. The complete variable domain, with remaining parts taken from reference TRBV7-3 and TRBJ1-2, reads GAGVSQTPSNKVTEKGKYVELRCDPISGHTALYWYRQSLGQGPEFLIYFQGTGAADDSGLPNDRFFAVRPEGSVSTLKIQRTERGDSAVYLCASSNKQGRGYTFGSGTRLTVV.